The source of this T cell receptor (beta chain) is a study of glioma-infiltrating T cells after dendritic cell vaccination. The trim removed 1 base at V and 1 base at J, leaving 2 bases unmatched. Germline V gives CDR1 SGHNT, CDR2 YYREEE (reference sequence). The CDR3 length is 15 residues. Generated by immunoSEQ multiplex PCR, the TCRdb table keeps only in-frame clones and is missing some. The repertoire holds around 78,000 clones, with around 85% as singletons. The time point: after dendritic cell vaccination, including at tumor progression/relapse. This clone appeared once. The V and J genes are TRBV5-4 and TRBJ2-7, with TRBD2 matching 10 bases. The TCR comes from a human donor with glioblastoma. The input for sequencing was blood, taken after dendritic cell vaccination. DNA for the CDR3: TGTGCCAGCAGCTTGACTAGCGGGACATCCTACGAGCAGTACTTC. It translates to CASSLTSGTSYEQYF.